This TCR beta chain was sequenced in a study of blood T cell repertoires in COVID-19. Overall study: Whether acute or convalescent, the COVID-19 samples came from the United States, Italy and Spain. PBMCs, B-cell-depleted T cells, or T cells provided the cDNA or gDNA that made up the material.

As processed by the authors: Reference gene primer amplification gave nucleated cell count estimates. Repertoires were generated with immunoSEQ multiplex PCR, while TCRdb's copy carries only in-frame clones and drops some. V, J and clone size reflect that table, while D and trimming were determined from the DNA. The sample yields over 100,000 clones, almost 85% seen once. V was cut by 1 base and J by 8 bases, with 20 bases left in between. The CDR3 has 17 residues. In germline, CDR1 is SGHVS, CDR2 FQNEAQ. The gene calls are TRBV7-8 and TRBJ2-2, with a tentative D call TRBD2 (6 bases). The sequence came from a man aged 40-50 years with active or convalescent COVID-19. The sample comprised peripheral blood. For the CDR3, the DNA is TGTGCCAGCAGCTTAGGAGAGTTGCAAGGAGGGTTTGGGGAGCTGTTTTTT. Residues: CASSLGELQGGFGELFF. The whole variable domain, filled in from reference TRBV7-8 and TRBJ2-2, reads GAGVSQSPRYKVAKRGQDVALRCDPISGHVSLFWYQQALGQGPEFLTYFQNEAQLDKSGLPSDRFFAERPEGSVSTLKIQRTQQEDSAVYLCASSLGELQGGFGELFFGEGSRLTVL.